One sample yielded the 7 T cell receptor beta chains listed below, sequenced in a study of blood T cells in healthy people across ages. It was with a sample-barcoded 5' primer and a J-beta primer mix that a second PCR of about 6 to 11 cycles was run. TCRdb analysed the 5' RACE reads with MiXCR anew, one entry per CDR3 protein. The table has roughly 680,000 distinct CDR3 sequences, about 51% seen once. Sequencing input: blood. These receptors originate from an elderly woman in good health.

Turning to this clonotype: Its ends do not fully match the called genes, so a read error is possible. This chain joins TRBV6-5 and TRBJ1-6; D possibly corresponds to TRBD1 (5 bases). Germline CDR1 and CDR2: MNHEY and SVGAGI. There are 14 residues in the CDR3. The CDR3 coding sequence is TGTGCCAGCAGGCCCGACAGATCTAATTCACCCCTTCACTTT. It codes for CASRPDRSNSPLHF.

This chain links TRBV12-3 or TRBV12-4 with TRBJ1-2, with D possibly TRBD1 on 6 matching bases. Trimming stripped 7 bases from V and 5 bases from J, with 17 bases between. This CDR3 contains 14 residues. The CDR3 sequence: CASTRGGLGYGYTF. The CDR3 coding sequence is TGTGCCAGCACCAGAGGGGGGTTGGGATATGGCTACACCTTC.

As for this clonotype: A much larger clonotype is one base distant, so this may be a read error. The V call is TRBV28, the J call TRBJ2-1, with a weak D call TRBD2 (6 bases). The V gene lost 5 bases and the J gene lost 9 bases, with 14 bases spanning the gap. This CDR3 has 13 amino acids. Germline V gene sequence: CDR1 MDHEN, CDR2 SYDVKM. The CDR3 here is CASSVTSAREQFF. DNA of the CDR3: TGTGCCAGCAGTGTGACTAGTGCGCGTGAGCAGTTCTTC. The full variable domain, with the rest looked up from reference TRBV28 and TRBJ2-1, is DVKVTQSSRYLVKRTGEKVFLECVQDMDHENMFWYRQDPGLGLRLIYFSYDVKMKEKGDIPEGYSVSREKKERFSLILESASTNQTSMYLCASSVTSAREQFFGPGTRLTVL.

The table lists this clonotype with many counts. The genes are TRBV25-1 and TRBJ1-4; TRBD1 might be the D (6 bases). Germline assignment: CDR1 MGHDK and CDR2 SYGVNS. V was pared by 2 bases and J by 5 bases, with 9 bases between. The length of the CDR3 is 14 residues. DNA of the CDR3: TGTGCCAGCAGTGAAGGACAGCCGAATGAAAAACTGTTTTTT. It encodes CASSEGQPNEKLFF.

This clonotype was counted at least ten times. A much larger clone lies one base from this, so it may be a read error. The CDR3 region is CASSVGLNIETQYF. The CDR3 DNA is TGCGCCAGCAGCGTCGGCCTCAATATAGAGACCCAGTACTTC. This sequence joins TRBV5-1 and TRBJ2-5; no clear D. Germline V CDR1 and CDR2: SGHRS, YFSETQ. Trimming left V 4 bases short and J 4 bases short, with 14 bases between. This CDR3 has 14 amino acids.

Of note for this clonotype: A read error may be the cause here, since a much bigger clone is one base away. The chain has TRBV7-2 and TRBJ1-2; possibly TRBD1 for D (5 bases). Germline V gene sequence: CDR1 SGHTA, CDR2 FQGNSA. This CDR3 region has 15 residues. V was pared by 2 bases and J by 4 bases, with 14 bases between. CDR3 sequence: CASSLSPGPSYGYTF. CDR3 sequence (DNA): TGTGCCAGCAGCTTATCACCGGGACCTAGCTATGGCTACACCTTC.

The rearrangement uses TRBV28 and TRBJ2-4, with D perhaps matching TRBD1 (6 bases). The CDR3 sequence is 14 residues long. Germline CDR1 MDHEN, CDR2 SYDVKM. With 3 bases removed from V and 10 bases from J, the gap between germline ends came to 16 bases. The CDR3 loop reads CASSFRGHTLIQYF. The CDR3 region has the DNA TGTGCCAGCAGTTTTCGGGGACACACTTTGATTCAGTACTTC.